Listed below are T cell receptor beta chains from one sample, sequenced in a study of shared clonotypes between healthy human individuals. The assay was immunoSEQ multiplex PCR, and TCRdb's table has in-frame clones only and misses some. The sample has about 2 million clones, around 95% seen once. Sequencing was performed on naive CD4+ T cells sorted from blood. These receptors came from a man between 18 and 29 years old in good health. Each CDR3 is given with its conserved first and last residue. D genes are given only for firm matches. Clone size is shown for a subset of rows, as once, few, many or a class of expanded clone.

>NA|TRBV2|NA|TRBJ1-5
TGTGCCAGCAGTGAGAGGCCAAAGGGCAATCAGCCCCAGCATTTT
CASSERPKGNQPQHF
>NA|TRBV5-4|NA|TRBJ2-6
TGTGCCAGCAGCTGGGGGGATACACCTGGGGCCAACGTCCTGACTTTC
CASSWGDTPGANVLTF
>TRBD1|TRBV27|NA|TRBJ1-5
TGTGCCAGCAGTCCGGACAGGGGCCCGAATCAGCCCCAGCATTTT
CASSPDRGPNQPQHF
>NA|TRBV7-2|NA|TRBJ2-7
TGTGCCAGCAGTCAAAAACGACAGCCCTCCTACGAGCAGTACTTC
CASSQKRQPSYEQYF
>NA|TRBV6-6|NA|TRBJ1-1
TGTGCCAGCAGTTACAAGGGCAACACTGAAGCTTTCTTT
CASSYKGNTEAFF
>NA|TRBV7-2|NA|TRBJ2-5
TGTGCCAGCAGCTGGACAGCCCAAGAGACCCAGTACTTC
CASSWTAQETQYF
>NA|TRBV30|NA|TRBJ2-3
TGTGCCTGGAGTGTACGGGGATTGGGGCGCCCAGATACGCAGTATTTT
CAWSVRGLGRPDTQYF
>NA|TRBV25-1|NA|TRBJ1-1
TGTGCCAGCAGTTCTCCGGGGACTGAAGCTTTCTTT
CASSSPGTEAFF
>TRBD1|TRBV7-9|NA|TRBJ1-4
TGTGCCAGCAGCTTGCGACAGGGGGCTGCGGAGGAAAAACTGTTTTTT
CASSLRQGAAEEKLFF
>TRBD1|TRBV27|NA|TRBJ1-6
TGTGCCAGCAGTACGACAGGGGGTAGGAATTCACCCCTCCACTTT
CASSTTGGRNSPLHF
>NA|TRBV2|NA|TRBJ2-7
TGTGCCAGCACCGAGGAAATTCCCTACGAGCAGTACTTC
CASTEEIPYEQYF
>TRBD1|TRBV5-4|once|TRBJ2-5
TGTGCCAGCAGGGCTCAGGGACAGGACAAACCCCAGTACTTC
CASRAQGQDKPQYF
>TRBD1|TRBV7-9|NA|TRBJ2-3
TGTGCCAGCAGCCCCAGGGACAGGCTAGGAGATACGCAGTATTTT
CASSPRDRLGDTQYF
>NA|TRBV4-1|NA|TRBJ2-5
TGCGCCAGCAGCCCCTGGGACGGGACTCTACAAGAGACCCAGTACTTC
CASSPWDGTLQETQYF
>TRBD2|TRBV4-2|NA|TRBJ2-4
TGTGCCAGCAGCTTGGTCCGTAGCGGGGGGACCAAAAACATTCAGTACTTC
CASSLVRSGGTKNIQYF
>NA|TRBV27|NA|TRBJ2-1
TGTGCCAGCAGTTTGATGGACCCCTACAATGAGCAGTTCTTC
CASSLMDPYNEQFF
>NA|TRBV6-5|NA|TRBJ2-7
TGTGCCAGCAGAGTTACGTTCGGATACGAGCAGTACTTC
CASRVTFGYEQYF
>NA|TRBV27|NA|TRBJ2-2
TGTGCCAGCAGTTACCAGACAGTTACCGGGGAGCTGTTTTTT
CASSYQTVTGELFF
>NA|TRBV7-2|NA|TRBJ2-1
TGTGCCAGCAGCTTAGGCGTAGGGAATGAGCAGTTCTTC
CASSLGVGNEQFF
>NA|TRBV6-4|NA|TRBJ1-3
TGTGCCAGCAGCCCCGGGGAGGGATCAGGAAACACCATATATTTT
CASSPGEGSGNTIYF
>NA|TRBV5-1|once|TRBJ1-1
TGCGCCAGCAGCCCGGGGGCAAGCGGTGGCACTGAAGCTTTCTTT
CASSPGASGGTEAFF
>TRBD2|TRBV7-2|once|TRBJ2-1
TGTGCCAGCAGCCCGAGAATAAGTCGCGGGAGATCGGATGAGCAGTTCTTC
CASSPRISRGRSDEQFF
>TRBD2|TRBV4-2|NA|TRBJ2-2
TGTGCCAGCAGACTAGCGGGGGCCACCGGGGAGCTGTTTTTT
CASRLAGATGELFF
>NA|TRBV5-7|NA|TRBJ1-6
TGTGCCAGCAGCTTGGAAAGGGGACATCCGAGCTCACCCCTCCACTTT
CASSLERGHPSSPLHF
>NA|TRBV6-1|NA|TRBJ2-2
TGTGCCAGCAGTGACCCCCCCGGGGAGCTGTTTTTT
CASSDPPGELFF
>NA|TRBV18|NA|TRBJ2-2
TGTGCCAGCTCCCACGAAACAGTCGGGGAGCTGTTTTTT
CASSHETVGELFF
>TRBD2|TRBV7-9|NA|TRBJ2-1
TGTGCCAGCAGCCACAGCGGGGGACTCTACAATGAGCAGTTCTTC
CASSHSGGLYNEQFF
>NA|TRBV29-1|NA|TRBJ2-5
TGCAGCGTTGAAGGACCCATAGGGGAGACCCAGTACTTC
CSVEGPIGETQYF
>NA|TRBV4-3|NA|TRBJ2-1
TGCGCCAGCAGCCAAGTTGGAAGTGAGCAGTTCTTC
CASSQVGSEQFF
>NA|TRBV25-1|NA|TRBJ1-5
TGTGCCAGCAGTACCGGGTTTAGCAATCAGCCCCAGCATTTT
CASSTGFSNQPQHF
>TRBD1|TRBV19|NA|TRBJ2-5
TGTGCCAGTAGTTTGACAGGGGAAGAGACCCAGTACTTC
CASSLTGEETQYF
>TRBD2|TRBV11-2|NA|TRBJ2-7
TGTGCCAGCAGCCGACTAGCGGGAGGGTACGAGCAGTACTTC
CASSRLAGGYEQYF
>NA|TRBV18|NA|TRBJ1-5
TGTGCCAGCTCACCAGGGGACATCAATCAGCCCCAGCATTTT
CASSPGDINQPQHF
>NA|TRBV5-1|once|TRBJ2-3
TGCGCCAGCAGCTTGGGACGAGGAGATACGCAGTATTTT
CASSLGRGDTQYF
>NA|TRBV27|NA|TRBJ2-5
TGTGCCAGCAGTTTATCGGGCGGGACGGGGCAAGAGACCCAGTACTTC
CASSLSGGTGQETQYF
>NA|TRBV6-5|NA|TRBJ2-7
TGTGCCAGCAGTCAAGGGACCGACTACGAGCAGTACTTC
CASSQGTDYEQYF
>TRBD2|TRBV10-2|NA|TRBJ2-5
TGCGCCAGTTTTAGCGGGGGGGCCGTCCCGACCCAGTACTTC
CASFSGGAVPTQYF
>NA|TRBV21-1|NA|TRBJ2-7
TGTGCCAGCAGCCGGCCCGAGGGACATTTCTACGAGCAGTACTTC
CASSRPEGHFYEQYF
>NA|TRBV10-3|NA|TRBJ2-7
TGTGCCATCAGAGGGGGTTCCTACGAGCAGTACTTC
CAIRGGSYEQYF
>TRBD1|TRBV10-3|NA|TRBJ2-7
TGTGCCACCGGGACAGCTACCTCCTACGAGCAGTACTTC
CATGTATSYEQYF
>NA|TRBV6-6|NA|TRBJ1-1
TGTGCCAGCAGTTACTCGATGGGTGGCTTGGGTGAAGCTTTCTTT
CASSYSMGGLGEAFF